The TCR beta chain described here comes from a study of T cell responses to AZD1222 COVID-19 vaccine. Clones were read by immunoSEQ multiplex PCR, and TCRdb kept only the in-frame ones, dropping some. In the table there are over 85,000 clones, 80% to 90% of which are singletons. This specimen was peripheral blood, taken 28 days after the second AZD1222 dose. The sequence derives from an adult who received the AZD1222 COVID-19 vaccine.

The CDR3 DNA sequence: TGTGCCAGCAGTTTCGGACACTCTAACATTCAGTACTTC. Its protein is CASSFGHSNIQYF. This sequence joins TRBV28 and TRBJ2-4, with D perhaps TRBD1 (5 bases). The V gene's germline CDR1 is MDHEN and CDR2 SYDVKM. The CDR3 extends over 13 amino acids. The germline V and J ends were trimmed by 3 bases and 7 bases, with 10 bases remaining between them.